The source of this TCR beta chain is a study of long-term antiretroviral therapy in people with HIV. V gave up 5 bases and J gave up 2 bases, with 16 bases separating them. The CDR3 length is 15 residues. Germline V gene data show CDR1 as SGHVS and CDR2 as FQNEAQ. A v3.0 immunoSEQ assay was performed at survey level. Sequencing was performed with immunoSEQ multiplex PCR; in TCRdb, only in-frame clones are kept and a portion is missing. The data contain around 20,000 clones, around 81% of them singletons. General study findings and limits: After ART, diversity increased yet remained lower than transplant donor controls. Whichever time point was examined, clones expanded before ART dominated the repertoire. In HIV, the repertoires covered a tighter span of CDR3 lengths than in controls.

In regard to this clone: What it recognizes is unknown.

This sequence joins TRBV7-8 and TRBJ2-7; D is undetermined. This receptor was obtained from a man between 18 and 35 years old with HIV. The sample was unsorted PBMCs, taken around 4 years after starting antiretroviral therapy. The CDR3 loop is CASSPFPPSAYEQYF. The CDR3, as DNA: TGTGCCAGCAGCCCTTTTCCGCCCAGCGCCTACGAGCAGTACTTC.